This TCR beta chain originates from a study of blood T cell repertoires in COVID-19. Germline-derived CDR1 and CDR2 are KGHSH and LQKENI. Deletions cut 5 bases from V and 6 bases from J, with 19 bases between. CDR3 size: 15 residues. Clones were read by immunoSEQ multiplex PCR, and TCRdb kept only the in-frame ones, dropping some. The sample shows 55,000 to 65,000 clones, around 87% of them seen only once. Sequencing was carried out using peripheral blood. This receptor was identified in a man in his fifties or sixties with active or convalescent COVID-19. The J gene is TRBJ1-2, the V gene TRBV18, with D hard to call. The CDR3 nucleotides are TGTGCCAGCTCATCATCGGAACAGTTATCGGATGGCTACACCTTC. This encodes CASSSSEQLSDGYTF. The full variable domain, its missing parts supplied by reference TRBV18 and TRBJ1-2, is NAGVMQNPRHLVRRRGQEARLRCSPMKGHSHVYWYRQLPEEGLKFMVYLQKENIIDESGMPKERFSAEFPKEGPSILRIQQVVRGDSAAYFCASSSSEQLSDGYTFGSGTRLTVV.